Below are 24 T cell receptor beta chains sequenced from a single sample in a study of regulatory and conventional T cells in RAG deficiency. The sorted conventional CD4+ T cells were CD25-low and CD127-high, with genomic DNA sequenced. Generated by immunoSEQ multiplex PCR, the TCRdb table keeps only in-frame clones and is missing some. The sample comprises around 20,000 clones, approximately 96% of which are singletons, and about 1.2% rests with the top ten. These same records also appear under a second study, on regulatory T cells. That paper adds: Primers: 52 TRBV forward and 13 TRBJ reverse.

Input material: CD25- CD4+ T cells sorted from blood. These TCRs come from a human donor in good health.

V gene TRBV28 combines with J gene TRBJ1-5, with 7 bases matching TRBD1. Germline V CDR1 and CDR2: MDHEN, SYDVKM. V lost 6 bases, J lost 0 bases, and 5 bases stayed unmatched. CDR3 length: 15 amino acids. In DNA form, the CDR3 reads TGTGCCAGCAGCCCAGGGGGTCCTAGCAATCAGCCCCAGCATTTT. Amino acid sequence: CASSPGGPSNQPQHF.

The CDR3 nucleotides are TGTGCCAGCCTTACAGGGGGTGGCGAGCAGTACTTC. It encodes CASLTGGGEQYF. V usage is TRBV25-1 and J usage is TRBJ2-7; 8 bases are shared with TRBD1. The CDR3 contains 12 residues. CDR1 and CDR2 from the germline V gene are MGHDK and SYGVNS. Trimming cost V 8 bases and J 6 bases; bases outside gene matches: 6.

V is TRBV28 and J is TRBJ2-3; 13 bases agree with TRBD2. The CDR3 is 15 amino acids. CDR1 and CDR2 (germline): MDHEN, SYDVKM. The V and J ends lost 7 bases and 7 bases, in that order; junction bases with no gene match: 8. CDR3 protein: CASNQGLAGRNTQYF. The CDR3 coding sequence is TGTGCCAGCAACCAGGGACTAGCGGGGAGAAATACGCAGTATTTT.

The chain is built from TRBV10-3 and TRBJ2-2; TRBD1 might be the D (6 bases). The germline V gene has CDR1 ENHRY and CDR2 SYGVKD. The CDR3 length is 15 residues. Trimming shortened V by 0 bases and J by 1 base, and 6 bases separated the two germline ends. The CDR3 protein is CAISESDRNTGELFF. In nucleotides, the CDR3 is TGTGCCATCAGTGAGTCGGACAGGAACACCGGGGAGCTGTTTTTT.

This sequence joins TRBV5-1 and TRBJ2-3; TRBD2 matches at 7 bases. Germline CDR1 is SGHRS and CDR2 is YFSETQ. This CDR3 has 15 residues. The trim removed 0 bases at V and 5 bases at J, leaving 6 bases unmatched. The chain's CDR3 is CASSLGTSLLDTQYF. For the CDR3, the DNA is TGCGCCAGCAGCTTGGGGACTAGTCTTTTAGATACGCAGTATTTT.

The chain employs TRBV19 and TRBJ2-7, with 9 bases lining up with TRBD1. CDR3 length: 14 residues. Trimming at V came to 6 bases and at J to 4 bases, leaving 7 bases not matched to a gene. Germline V gene data show CDR1 as LNHDA and CDR2 as SQIVND (reference sequence). CDR3 amino acids: CASRLDRGGYEQYF. DNA of the CDR3: TGTGCCAGTAGGCTTGACAGGGGGGGATACGAGCAGTACTTC.

The chain has TRBV5-1 and TRBJ2-3; 12 positions agree with TRBD2. The V segment lost 0 bases and the J segment 4 bases; nucleotides outside the gene matches: 3. CDR3 length: 16 amino acids. CDR1 and CDR2 from the germline V gene are SGHRS and YFSETQ. In nucleotides, the CDR3 is TGCGCCAGCAGCTTGGGGGCTAGCGGGGGGGCAGATACGCAGTATTTT. Amino acids: CASSLGASGGADTQYF.

This sequence joins TRBV23-1 and TRBJ1-5; D gene ambiguous. TRBV23-1 is filed as an ORF, its function uncertain. Trimming cost V 0 bases and J 2 bases, with 8 bases left between them. The CDR3 covers 15 residues. The CDR3 loop is CASSQSGGCNQPQHF. In DNA, the CDR3 is TGCGCCAGCAGTCAATCCGGAGGCTGCAATCAGCCCCAGCATTTT.

This sequence joins TRBV5-6 and TRBJ2-7; D is ambiguous. The ends were cut back, 2 bases at V and 4 bases at J, with 7 bases in the middle. In germline, CDR1 is SGHDT, CDR2 YYEEEE. The CDR3 spans 12 residues. The DNA of the CDR3 is TGTGCCAGCAGCTTCACCGGGTACGAGCAGTACTTC. It encodes CASSFTGYEQYF.

The rearrangement joins TRBV11-2 to TRBJ2-1, with a possible D match to TRBD2 (6 bases). This CDR3 comprises 16 residues. V lost 3 bases to trimming and J lost 6 bases, with 18 bases between them. The germline gives CDR1 SGHAT, CDR2 FQNNGV. CDR3 protein: CASSFTAGQLTNEQFF. DNA for the CDR3: TGTGCCAGCAGCTTCACCGCGGGGCAGCTGACCAATGAGCAGTTCTTC.

The chain combines TRBV5-4 with TRBJ1-3, with D possibly being TRBD1 (6 bases). CDR3 length: 15 residues. Germline V gene sequence: CDR1 SGHNT, CDR2 YYREEE (reference sequence). V was cut by 4 bases and J by 3 bases, with 14 bases left in between. CDR3 residues: CASSLTGTLGNTIYF. CDR3 DNA: TGTGCCAGCAGCCTCACAGGGACGCTTGGAAACACCATATATTTT.

The count of this clone is one. The chain is built from TRBV5-1 and TRBJ2-1; 7 nucleotides align to TRBD1. CDR3 length: 14 amino acids. Germline CDR1 is SGHRS and CDR2 is YFSETQ. V lost 4 bases to trimming and J lost 6 bases; unmatched junction nucleotides: 7. The DNA for the CDR3 is TGCGCCAGCAGCACCCTGGGACAGAGCAATGAGCAGTTCTTC. This sequence encodes CASSTLGQSNEQFF. Based on the CDR3 plus reference TRBV5-1 and TRBJ2-1, the full variable domain is KAGVTQTPRYLIKTRGQQVTLSCSPISGHRSVSWYQQTPGQGLQFLFEYFSETQRNKGNFPGRFSGRQFSNSRSEMNVSTLELGDSALYLCASSTLGQSNEQFFGPGTRLTVL.

The chain carries TRBV4-3 and TRBJ1-5; D remains ambiguous. Germline CDR1 is LGHNA and CDR2 is YSLEER. There are 14 residues in the CDR3. The V and J ends lost 0 bases and 7 bases respectively, with 10 bases between them. CDR3 sequence reads: CASSQDRAGQPQHF. The CDR3 DNA reads TGCGCCAGCAGCCAAGATAGAGCGGGACAGCCCCAGCATTTT.

The gene calls are TRBV2 and TRBJ1-2; 7 positions agree with TRBD1. This CDR3 is built from 15 residues. J lost 4 bases, V lost 6 bases, and 11 bases had no gene match. Germline-derived CDR1 and CDR2 are SNHLY and FYNNEI. CDR3 loop: CASRDDRDGGYGYTF. The DNA of the CDR3 is TGTGCCAGCAGAGACGACAGGGACGGGGGCTATGGCTACACCTTC.

J is TRBJ2-2 and V is TRBV2, with a weak D call TRBD2 (6 bases). The CDR3 totals 14 residues. V was cut by 6 bases and J by 5 bases, with 13 bases left in between. The germline CDR1 and CDR2 sequences are SNHLY and FYNNEI. The DNA of the CDR3 is TGTGCCAGCAGGGAGACTAGTGGAACCGGGGAGCTGTTTTTT. It yields the protein CASRETSGTGELFF.

V is TRBV15 and J is TRBJ2-7, with TRBD2 matching 11 bases. The J segment lost 10 bases and the V segment lost 0 bases, leaving 11 bases of the junction unmatched. The CDR3 consists of 16 residues. The germline V gene has CDR1 LNHNV and CDR2 YYDKDF (reference sequence). CDR3 loop: CATSRDLSLAGDRQYF. The CDR3 nucleotides are TGTGCCACCAGCAGAGATCTCTCACTAGCGGGGGACCGCCAGTACTTC.

The chain combines TRBV6-1 with TRBJ1-3; 7 nucleotides agree with TRBD1. J gave up 0 bases and V 1 base, and 12 bases lay outside the gene matches. CDR1 and CDR2 (germline): MNHNS, SASEGT. This CDR3 region has 19 residues. CDR3 sequence (DNA): TGTGCCAGCAGTGAAGAGGGATGGACAGGCCGCCTCTCTGGAAACACCATATATTTT. Amino acid sequence: CASSEEGWTGRLSGNTIYF.

In its sample, this clone was seen once. The chain is built from TRBV7-3 and TRBJ1-1, with a possible D match to TRBD1 (6 bases). CDR3 length equals 13 residues. The V and J ends lost 4 bases and 5 bases respectively, with 11 bases between them. CDR1 is SGHTA and CDR2 is FQGTGA in the germline V gene. The CDR3 bases are TGTGCCAGCAGCTCACAGGGAGATACTGAAGCTTTCTTT. Residues: CASSSQGDTEAFF.

V and J are TRBV11-2 and TRBJ1-5, with 7 bases matching TRBD1. V lost 0 bases to trimming and J lost 5 bases; unmatched junction nucleotides: 4. This CDR3 contains 15 residues. Germline CDR1 SGHAT, CDR2 FQNNGV. In nucleotides, the CDR3 is TGTGCCAGCAGCTTAGATGGAGGGGGCTATCAGCCCCAGCATTTT. Encoded protein: CASSLDGGGYQPQHF. Drawing the rest from reference TRBV11-2 and TRBJ1-5, the complete variable domain is EAGVAQSPRYKIIEKRQSVAFWCNPISGHATLYWYQQILGQGPKLLIQFQNNGVVDDSQLPKDRFSAERLKGVDSTLKIQPAKLEDSAVYLCASSLDGGGYQPQHFGDGTRLSIL.

The chain joins TRBV14 to TRBJ2-2, with D perhaps TRBD1 (6 bases). The CDR3 runs to 15 residues. Germline CDR1 is SGHDN and CDR2 is FVKESK. V was shortened by 5 bases and J by 4 bases, with 14 bases between the two germline ends. DNA of the CDR3: TGTGCCAGCAGCTTAAGGGACACCCGCACCGGGGAGCTGTTTTTT. As protein: CASSLRDTRTGELFF.

The chain recombines TRBV5-4 with TRBJ1-6; D unclear. The CDR3 loop spans 17 amino acids. Germline V gene data show CDR1 as SGHNT and CDR2 as YYREEE (reference sequence). The V gene lost 1 base and the J gene lost 0 bases, with 11 bases spanning the gap. This CDR3 is CASSLNPTSSYNSPLHF. CDR3 DNA sequence: TGTGCCAGCAGCTTGAACCCCACAAGCTCCTATAATTCACCCCTCCACTTT.

J is TRBJ2-7 and V is TRBV30, with 9 bases identical to TRBD1. CDR3 length equals 13 residues. Germline loops: CDR1 GTSNPN, CDR2 SVGIG (reference sequence). V was clipped by 1 base and J by 3 bases; unmatched bases: 1. The chain's CDR3 is CAWSGGQGYEQYF. The CDR3 region has the DNA TGTGCCTGGAGTGGGGGACAGGGCTACGAGCAGTACTTC.

This sequence joins TRBV4-3 and TRBJ1-4; TRBD1 matches 8 bases. The trim removed 4 bases at V and 10 bases at J, leaving 5 bases unmatched. The CDR3 runs 13 residues. Germline V CDR1 and CDR2: LGHNA, YSLEER. CDR3 in DNA: TGCGCCAGCAGCCCGACCGGGACAGGAAAACTGTTTTTT. Residues: CASSPTGTGKLFF.

This rearrangement joins TRBV5-4 to TRBJ1-6, with a possible D match to TRBD1 (6 bases). The CDR3 contains 17 residues. The V and J ends lost 4 bases and 7 bases respectively, with 21 bases between them. Germline values: CDR1 SGHNT, CDR2 YYREEE (reference sequence). The chain's CDR3 is CASSAIAPAGANSPLHF. In nucleotides, the CDR3 is TGTGCCAGCAGCGCTATCGCCCCGGCAGGGGCCAATTCACCCCTCCACTTT.